These 27 T cell receptor beta chains came from one sample sequenced in a study of CD8+ T cells in alopecia areata. Treatment noted: oral pan-JAK inhibitor, 5-10 mg twice daily. Reverse transcribed after extraction, RNA yielded cDNA as the sequencing template. Clones were sequenced by immunoSEQ multiplex PCR, and TCRdb holds only the in-frame ones, with some missing. In the table there are some 100,000 clones, about 54% of which are singletons. The source material was CD8+ T cells sorted from blood, sampled at week 4, from a patient treated with tofacitinib. Every receptor here comes from a human donor with alopecia areata.

This chain joins TRBV4-3 and TRBJ2-3, with TRBD2 matching over 8 bases. Germline lookup yields CDR1 LGHNA and CDR2 YSLEER. V lost 0 bases to trimming and J lost 1 base; unmatched junction nucleotides: 3. This CDR3 comprises 16 residues. The DNA of the CDR3 is TGCGCCAGCAGCCAAGATACCGGGGGGGGCACAGATACGCAGTATTTT. Translating it yields CASSQDTGGGTDTQYF.

The sample holds a few counts of this clone. The chain recombines TRBV5-1 with TRBJ2-5, with a weak D call TRBD1 (6 bases). The CDR3 covers 16 residues. Germline lookup yields CDR1 SGHRS and CDR2 YFSETQ. Trimming took off 2 bases at V and 3 bases at J, with 17 bases between the two ends. CDR3: CASSFTVDSVKETQYF. The CDR3 DNA follows: TGCGCCAGCAGCTTTACCGTGGACAGCGTAAAAGAGACCCAGTACTTC.

The chain employs TRBV28 and TRBJ1-2; maybe TRBD1 (6 bases). CDR3 length equals 13 residues. V was trimmed by 3 bases and J by 4 bases, leaving 9 bases between them. Germline CDR1 reads MDHEN; CDR2 reads SYDVKM. This chain's CDR3 is CASSFTGSYGYTF. CDR3 nucleotides: TGTGCCAGCAGTTTTACAGGGAGCTATGGCTACACCTTC.

The chain links TRBV30 to TRBJ2-1; TRBD2 matches at 11 bases. V gave up 0 bases and J gave up 4 bases; unmatched junction bases: 2. The CDR3 covers 15 residues. CDR1 is GTSNPN, CDR2 SVGIG, per germline (reference sequence). The CDR3 nucleotides read TGTGCCTGGAGTGTGGCTAGCGGGGGGTACAATGAGCAGTTCTTC. Translating it yields CAWSVASGGYNEQFF.

In its sample, this clone was seen a few times. The CDR3 nucleotides read TGTGCCAGCAGCTTATTAGGGTCCCACTACGAGCAGTACTTC. Translated, it gives CASSLLGSHYEQYF. The chain employs TRBV7-9 and TRBJ2-7; D is undetermined. V was cut by 2 bases and J by 3 bases, with 11 bases left in between. Germline V CDR1 and CDR2: SEHNR, FQNEAQ (reference sequence). The CDR3 has 14 amino acids.

This clone has a handful of counts. The rearrangement joins TRBV28 to TRBJ1-2, with D perhaps TRBD1 (5 bases). Deletions cut 1 base from V and 8 bases from J, with 14 bases between. This CDR3 is 14 amino acids long. Germline V CDR1 and CDR2: MDHEN, SYDVKM. CDR3 in amino acids: CASSLSLAGQGYTF. DNA for the CDR3: TGTGCCAGCAGTTTATCGCTGGCAGGGCAAGGCTACACCTTC.

For the CDR3, the DNA is TGTGCCAGCAGCCAAGTTCCAGGACCCGCGGGAGAGACCCAGTACTTC. Translated, it gives CASSQVPGPAGETQYF. The J gene is TRBJ2-5, the V gene TRBV14; TRBD2 might be the D (5 bases). This CDR3 is 16 amino acids long. The V end lost 1 base, the J end lost 4 bases, and 16 bases lay between the germline ends. Germline CDR1 is SGHDN and CDR2 is FVKESK.

The chain couples TRBV19 to TRBJ1-2; 8 bases line up with TRBD1. The CDR3 is 15 residues long. Germline CDR1 reads LNHDA; CDR2 reads SQIVND (reference sequence). After removal of 3 bases from V and 7 bases from J, the junction contained 10 bases not matched to a gene. The CDR3 nucleotides read TGTGCCAGTAGTATCCCGACAGGGGTACTAGGTGGCTACACCTTC. It specifies CASSIPTGVLGGYTF.

The chain combines TRBV29-1 with TRBJ2-3, with 11 bases matching TRBD2. J lost 6 bases, V lost 7 bases, and 15 bases had no gene match. CDR3 length: 16 residues. Germline-derived CDR1 and CDR2 are SQVTM and ANQGSEA. The CDR3 DNA sequence: TGCAGCGCCGCCGGGACTAGCGGATCGGGGAGGGATACGCAGTATTTT. Protein sequence: CSAAGTSGSGRDTQYF.

The chain is built from TRBV5-6 and TRBJ1-2; D unclear. Germline V lookup: CDR1 SGHDT, CDR2 YYEEEE. The CDR3 runs to 12 residues. The germline V and J ends were trimmed by 0 bases and 4 bases, with 4 bases remaining between them. The CDR3 DNA reads TGTGCCAGCAGCTTGGCCGCCTATGGCTACACCTTC. This gives the protein CASSLAAYGYTF.

There are a few counts of this clone. This rearrangement joins TRBV4-1 to TRBJ1-5; maybe TRBD1 (6 bases). Germline CDR1 is MGHRA and CDR2 is YSYEKL. The length of the CDR3 is 15 residues. V was cut by 0 bases and J by 10 bases, with 16 bases left in between. CDR3 amino acids: CASSQDPGGRQPQHF. As DNA, the CDR3 is TGCGCCAGCAGCCAAGATCCGGGGGGGCGTCAACCCCAGCATTTT.

The V call is TRBV30, the J call TRBJ1-1; D is undetermined. Trimming removed 0 bases from V and 1 base from J, with 12 bases in between. CDR1 and CDR2 (germline): GTSNPN, SVGIG (reference sequence). This CDR3 is built from 15 residues. The CDR3 nucleotides are TGTGCCTGGAGTGTACGGGAGCGGGCGAACACTGAAGCTTTCTTT. Protein sequence: CAWSVRERANTEAFF.

In its sample, this clone was seen once. The chain has TRBV30 and TRBJ2-7, with D perhaps TRBD1 or TRBD2 (5 bases each). Germline values: CDR1 GTSNPN, CDR2 SVGIG (reference sequence). The CDR3 length is 11 residues. Trimming stripped 4 bases from V and 6 bases from J, with 10 bases between. In nucleotides, the CDR3 is TGTGCCTGGATAGAGGGACGCGAGCAGTACTTC. Amino acids: CAWIEGREQYF.

The sample holds a few counts of this clone. The CDR3: CASSLTGGGTYEQYF. The CDR3 bases are TGTGCCAGCAGCCTTACGGGCGGGGGGACCTACGAGCAGTACTTC. The chain uses TRBV7-6 and TRBJ2-7, with 8 nucleotides matching TRBD2. The CDR3 has 15 amino acids. The germline CDR1 and CDR2 sequences are SGHVS and FNYEAQ. The ends lost 5 bases at V and 2 bases at J; junction bases unmatched: 8.

CDR3 protein: CASSPLSGANVLTF. The CDR3 DNA sequence: TGCGCCAGCAGTCCTCTCTCTGGGGCCAACGTCCTGACTTTC. The genes are TRBV23-1 and TRBJ2-6, with unresolved D. TRBV23-1 is given ORF status, its function remaining uncertain. Trimming left V 4 bases short and J 0 bases short, with 4 bases between. The CDR3 extends over 14 amino acids.

V and J are TRBV11-2 and TRBJ1-5; D is uncertain. This CDR3 is built from 13 residues. Between the trimmed V and J ends, which lost 4 bases and 8 bases, there was a span of 12 bases. In germline, CDR1 is SGHAT, CDR2 FQNNGV. CDR3 sequence reads: CASSSPRSEPQHF. CDR3 coding DNA: TGTGCCAGCAGCTCCCCTCGATCGGAGCCCCAGCATTTT.

The chain combines TRBV30 with TRBJ1-1, with D hard to call. With 3 bases removed from V and 0 bases from J, the gap between germline ends came to 11 bases. The CDR3 has 14 residues. In germline, CDR1 is GTSNPN, CDR2 SVGIG (reference sequence). The CDR3 protein is CAWSDSTLNTEAFF. The CDR3 DNA follows: TGTGCCTGGAGCGATTCGACACTGAACACTGAAGCTTTCTTT.

This chain links TRBV30 with TRBJ1-5, with D uncertain. The CDR3 extends over 14 amino acids. Between the trimmed V and J ends, which lost 2 bases and 3 bases, there was a span of 11 bases. In germline, CDR1 is GTSNPN, CDR2 SVGIG (reference sequence). The CDR3, as DNA: TGTGCCTGGAGTATTGGGCAGGTCAATCAGCCCCAGCATTTT. Its translation: CAWSIGQVNQPQHF.

V usage is TRBV2 and J usage is TRBJ2-1, with D possibly being TRBD1 (5 bases). V was trimmed by 3 bases and J by 3 bases, leaving 9 bases between them. The CDR3 is made up of 14 amino acids. CDR1 and CDR2 from the germline V gene are SNHLY and FYNNEI. The CDR3 DNA follows: TGTGCCAGCAGTGAGGGGCGAAACTACAATGAGCAGTTCTTC. It yields the protein CASSEGRNYNEQFF.

The chain combines TRBV27 with TRBJ1-4; 10 bases are a match to TRBD1. The trim removed 11 bases at V and 6 bases at J, leaving 9 bases unmatched. Per the germline V gene, CDR1 is MNHEY and CDR2 is SMNVEV (reference sequence). This CDR3 has 14 amino acids. The CDR3 bases are TGTGCCGGAGAAACCGGGACAGGGGATGAAAAACTGTTTTTT. Amino acids: CAGETGTGDEKLFF. Combining the CDR3 with reference TRBV27 and TRBJ1-4 gives the whole variable domain EAQVTQNPRYLITVTGKKLTVTCSQNMNHEYMSWYRQDPGLGLRQIYYSMNVEVTDKGDVPEGYKVSRKEKRNFPLILESPSPNQTSLYFCAGETGTGDEKLFFGSGTQLSVL.

The genes are TRBV29-1 and TRBJ1-4, with a weak D call TRBD1 (6 bases). With 2 bases removed from V and 8 bases from J, the gap between germline ends came to 12 bases. This CDR3 has 13 residues. Germline V gene lookup returns CDR1 SQVTM and CDR2 ANQGSEA. The CDR3 loop is CSVERDIGEKLFF. In nucleotides, the CDR3 is TGCAGCGTTGAAAGGGACATCGGCGAAAAACTGTTTTTT.

For the CDR3, the DNA is TGTGCCAGCAGCTCCGGACTAGGTATGGTCAATGAGCAGTTCTTC. Protein product: CASSSGLGMVNEQFF. This chain connects TRBV7-9 to TRBJ2-1, with 7 bases aligning to TRBD2. The germline V gene encodes CDR1 SEHNR and CDR2 FQNEAQ (reference sequence). This CDR3 spans 15 amino acids. Trimming removed 4 bases from V and 6 bases from J; junction bases left unmatched: 9.

The chain carries TRBV30 and TRBJ2-3, with D perhaps TRBD1 (6 bases). Per germline, CDR1 GTSNPN and CDR2 SVGIG (reference sequence). V shed 1 base and J shed 0 bases, with 8 bases lying between them. The CDR3 totals 14 residues. In DNA, the CDR3 is TGTGCCTGGAGTGCCGGACAGAGCACAGATACGCAGTATTTT. It encodes CAWSAGQSTDTQYF.

The chain carries TRBV7-9 and TRBJ1-5; 7 bases agree with TRBD1. The CDR3 totals 14 residues. CDR1 and CDR2 from the germline V gene are SEHNR and FQNEAQ (reference sequence). V was clipped by 8 bases and J by 5 bases; unmatched bases: 9. CDR3 amino acids: CASSTRGRDQPQHF. DNA of the CDR3: TGTGCCAGCTCGACCAGGGGGAGGGATCAGCCCCAGCATTTT.

Only one count was recorded for this clone. The genes are TRBV13 and TRBJ2-5; 8 bases are shared with TRBD1. The germline CDR1 and CDR2 sequences are PRHDT and FYEKMQ (reference sequence). J gave up 6 bases and V 5 bases, and 8 bases lay outside the gene matches. The CDR3 spans 14 residues. CDR3 in DNA: TGTGCCAGCAGCGAGCAGGGGGCGGATAAGACCCAGTACTTC. Translating gives CASSEQGADKTQYF.

This sequence joins TRBV27 and TRBJ2-7, with TRBD2 matching 9 bases. The V and J ends lost 0 bases and 5 bases, in that order; junction bases with no gene match: 5. The CDR3 has 15 amino acids. Germline V gene sequence: CDR1 MNHEY, CDR2 SMNVEV (reference sequence). For the CDR3, the DNA is TGTGCCAGCAGTTTATCGGCTAGCGGGGTAGACGAGCAGTACTTC. It translates to CASSLSASGVDEQYF.

This clone was seen once. The gene calls are TRBV27 and TRBJ1-2; 10 bases fit TRBD1. Trimming took 11 bases from V and 8 from J; bases not matched to a gene: 11. The V gene's germline CDR1 is MNHEY and CDR2 SMNVEV (reference sequence). This CDR3 contains 13 residues. The CDR3 loop is CAAGTGASWGYTF. The CDR3 DNA follows: TGTGCCGCAGGGACAGGGGCTTCTTGGGGCTACACCTTC.